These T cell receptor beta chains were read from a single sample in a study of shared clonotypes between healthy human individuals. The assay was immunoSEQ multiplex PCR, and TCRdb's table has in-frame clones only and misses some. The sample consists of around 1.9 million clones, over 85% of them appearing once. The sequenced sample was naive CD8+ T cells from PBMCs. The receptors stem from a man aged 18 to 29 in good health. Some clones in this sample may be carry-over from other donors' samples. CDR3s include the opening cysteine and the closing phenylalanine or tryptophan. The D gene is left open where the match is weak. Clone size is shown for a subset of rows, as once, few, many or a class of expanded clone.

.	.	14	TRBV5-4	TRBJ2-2	CASSLEGRTGELFF	TGTGCCAGCAGCTTAGAGGGGCGCACCGGGGAGCTGTTTTTT
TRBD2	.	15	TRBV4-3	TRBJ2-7	CASSQSSGRGYEQYF	TGCGCCAGCAGCCAATCTAGCGGGAGGGGTTACGAGCAGTACTTC
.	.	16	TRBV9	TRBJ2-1	CASSGEGGRHYNEQFF	TGTGCCAGCAGTGGAGAGGGGGGCCGCCACTACAATGAGCAGTTCTTC
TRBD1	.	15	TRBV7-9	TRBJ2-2	CASRPGTANTGELFF	TGTGCCAGCAGACCCGGGACAGCGAACACCGGGGAGCTGTTTTTT
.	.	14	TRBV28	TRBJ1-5	CASSLGPSNQPQHF	TGTGCCAGCAGTTTAGGGCCGAGCAATCAGCCCCAGCATTTT
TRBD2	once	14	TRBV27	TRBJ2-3	CASSLSSGRDTQYF	TGTGCCAGCAGTTTGTCTAGCGGGAGAGATACGCAGTATTTT
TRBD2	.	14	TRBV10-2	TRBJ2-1	CASSSGNSYNEQFF	TGCGCCAGCAGTAGCGGGAATTCCTACAATGAGCAGTTCTTC
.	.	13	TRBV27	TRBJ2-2	CASGGMNTGELFF	TGTGCCAGCGGGGGCATGAACACCGGGGAGCTGTTTTTT
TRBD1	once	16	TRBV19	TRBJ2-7	CASNPTGTGGAGEQYF	TGTGCCAGTAACCCAACCGGGACAGGGGGCGCGGGTGAGCAGTACTTC
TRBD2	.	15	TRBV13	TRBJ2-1	CASSLLAGIYNEQFF	TGTGCCAGCAGCTTACTAGCGGGAATCTACAATGAGCAGTTCTTC
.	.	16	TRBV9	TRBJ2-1	CASSVDGGTTYNEQFF	TGTGCCAGCAGCGTAGATGGCGGCACGACCTACAATGAGCAGTTCTTC